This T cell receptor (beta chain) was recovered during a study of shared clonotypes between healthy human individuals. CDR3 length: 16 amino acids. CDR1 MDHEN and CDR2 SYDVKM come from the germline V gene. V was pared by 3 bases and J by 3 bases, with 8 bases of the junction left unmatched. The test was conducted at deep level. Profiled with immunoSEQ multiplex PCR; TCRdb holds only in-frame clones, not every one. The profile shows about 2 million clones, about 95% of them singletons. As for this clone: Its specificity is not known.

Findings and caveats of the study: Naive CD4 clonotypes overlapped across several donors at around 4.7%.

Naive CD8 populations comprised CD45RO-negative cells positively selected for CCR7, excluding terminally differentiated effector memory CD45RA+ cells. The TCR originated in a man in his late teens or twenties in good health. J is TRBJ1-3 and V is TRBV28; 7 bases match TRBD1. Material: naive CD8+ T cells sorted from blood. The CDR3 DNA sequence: TGTGCCAGCAGTTTGTCCGGGACAGTAGGTGGAAACACCATATATTTT. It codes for CASSLSGTVGGNTIYF.